Shown below are 28 T cell receptor beta chains from a single sample sequenced in a study of a mutant IDH1 vaccine in newly diagnosed glioma. TCRdb's table, derived via immunoSEQ multiplex PCR, lists solely in-frame clones and lacks some. The profile covers 32,000 or so clones, with roughly 90% appearing a single time and approximately 3.3% taken by the ten largest. Their specific antigens are unknown. Time point of the sample: week 5, during vaccination. All doses held 300 ug of mutant IDH1 20-mer peptide, with topical imiquimod. The sequencing here drew on peripheral blood mononuclear cells (PBMCs), taken from a glioma patient whose treatment included an IDH1 peptide vaccine. The receptors shown here come from a woman aged 35 to 49 with glioma. Some clones in this sample may be carry-over from other donors' samples.

The J gene is TRBJ1-4, the V gene TRBV4-3, with D unresolved. V shed 1 base and J shed 8 bases, with 8 bases lying between them. The CDR3 is 13 residues long. The germline V gene has CDR1 LGHNA and CDR2 YSLEER. CDR3 protein: CASSQVMGEKLFF. CDR3 DNA sequence: TGCGCCAGCAGCCAAGTTATGGGGGAAAAACTGTTTTTT.

The chain couples TRBV5-1 to TRBJ2-1; D uncertain. The CDR3 is made up of 15 amino acids. From germline, CDR1 is SGHRS and CDR2 YFSETQ. V was pared by 5 bases and J by 2 bases, with 14 bases between. CDR3 amino acids: CASSTVTSAYNEQFF. CDR3 nucleotide sequence: TGCGCCAGCAGTACGGTGACTTCCGCCTACAATGAGCAGTTCTTC.

In DNA, the CDR3 is TGTGCCAGCAGTTTGCCGAGACGCCACCCTAGCACAGATACGCAGTATTTT. Protein: CASSLPRRHPSTDTQYF. The J gene is TRBJ2-3, the V gene TRBV28; D is unclear. Germline CDR1 reads MDHEN; CDR2 reads SYDVKM. The length of the CDR3 is 17 residues. V was cut by 3 bases and J by 0 bases, with 16 bases left in between.

The rearrangement joins TRBV4-2 to TRBJ1-3; no reliable D call. The CDR3 runs to 15 residues. Germline assignment: CDR1 LGHNA and CDR2 YNFKEQ. Trimming took off 0 bases at V and 2 bases at J, with 8 bases between the two ends. The CDR3, as DNA: TGTGCCAGCAGCCAAGAGGCACAGACTGGAAACACCATATATTTT. It codes for CASSQEAQTGNTIYF.

The rearrangement links TRBV6-4 to TRBJ2-3; no clear D. Germline V lookup: CDR1 MRHNA, CDR2 SNTAGT. This CDR3 is 15 amino acids long. Between the trimmed V and J ends, which lost 2 bases and 1 base, there was a span of 10 bases. The CDR3 sequence: CASSDGEGGTDTQYF. In DNA, the CDR3 is TGTGCCAGCAGTGACGGGGAAGGTGGCACAGATACGCAGTATTTT.

The genes are TRBV6-4 and TRBJ1-2; possible D gene TRBD1, 5 bases. The germline V gene encodes CDR1 MRHNA and CDR2 SNTAGT. This CDR3 has 13 amino acids. Deletions cut 0 bases from V and 6 bases from J, with 8 bases between. The CDR3 is CASSDSARDGYTF. The CDR3 coding sequence is TGTGCCAGCAGTGACTCGGCCAGGGATGGCTACACCTTC.

CDR3: CASSSGTVYEQYF. For the CDR3, the DNA is TGTGCCAGTAGCAGCGGGACAGTCTACGAGCAGTACTTC. The genes are TRBV19 and TRBJ2-7, with D perhaps matching TRBD1 or TRBD2 (7 bases each). This CDR3 contains 13 residues. V lost 6 bases, J lost 3 bases, and 12 bases lay in between. Germline assignment: CDR1 LNHDA and CDR2 SQIVND (reference sequence).

The rearrangement joins TRBV28 to TRBJ2-1; D is uncertain. Germline CDR1 and CDR2: MDHEN and SYDVKM. The CDR3 is made up of 12 amino acids. The chain's CDR3 is CAAQSSYNEQFF. For the CDR3, the DNA is TGTGCTGCCCAGAGCTCCTACAATGAGCAGTTCTTC.

Worth noting for this clone: Compared with germline, one end of the junction differs, possibly owing to a read error. This chain joins TRBV6-1 and TRBJ1-2, with D possibly being TRBD1 (5 bases). In germline, CDR1 is MNHNS, CDR2 SASEGT. This CDR3 comprises 14 residues. CDR3 sequence (DNA): TGTGCCAGCAGTGAAATCCCAGGGAGCCCCGGCTCCACCTTC. Translation gives CASSEIPGSPGSTF.

The chain employs TRBV7-6 and TRBJ2-7, with D possibly matching TRBD2 (5 bases). From germline, CDR1 is SGHVS and CDR2 FNYEAQ. The CDR3 covers 14 residues. V was cut by 5 bases and J by 2 bases, with 13 bases left in between. DNA of the CDR3: TGTGCCAGCAGCCCCGGGCGAGGGACCTACGAGCAGTACTTC. Its translation is CASSPGRGTYEQYF. Filled out from reference TRBV7-6 and TRBJ2-7, the complete variable domain reads GAGVSQSPRYKVTKRGQDVALRCDPISGHVSLYWYRQALGQGPEFLTYFNYEAQQDKSGLPNDRFSAERPEGSISTLTIQRTEQRDSAMYRCASSPGRGTYEQYFGPGTRLTVT.

This clone was counted once. This rearrangement joins TRBV5-4 to TRBJ1-1, with no clear D. The CDR3 contains 12 residues. Germline lookup yields CDR1 SGHNT and CDR2 YYREEE (reference sequence). V was clipped by 5 bases and J by 1 base, with 6 bases between them. The DNA for the CDR3 is TGTGCCAGCAGAGGTGGGAACACTGAAGCTTTCTTT. It is translated as CASRGGNTEAFF.

This chain joins TRBV7-2 and TRBJ1-3; no clear D. Trimming took 0 bases from V and 0 from J, leaving 9 bases between them. Germline V gene data show CDR1 as SGHTA and CDR2 as FQGNSA. This CDR3 has 16 residues. The CDR3 is CASSLANSRSGNTIYF. The CDR3 coding sequence is TGTGCCAGCAGCTTAGCGAACAGTCGCTCTGGAAACACCATATATTTT.

This sequence joins TRBV5-5 and TRBJ1-5; D perhaps matches TRBD1 (6 bases). This CDR3 comprises 15 residues. V lost 1 base and J lost 6, with 14 bases in between. The germline gives CDR1 SGHKS, CDR2 YYEKEE (reference sequence). In nucleotides, the CDR3 is TGTGCCAGCAGCTTGAAGGCGGGAGGGGGTCAGCCCCAGCATTTT. Translating it yields CASSLKAGGGQPQHF.

DNA for the CDR3: TGTGCCAGCTCACCTCGGGGGGAGACCCAGTACTTC. As protein: CASSPRGETQYF. The chain carries TRBV18 and TRBJ2-5, with D perhaps TRBD2 (6 bases). V was shortened by 3 bases and J by 5 bases, with 7 bases between the two germline ends. CDR3 length equals 12 residues. CDR1 is KGHSH and CDR2 is LQKENI in the germline V gene.

This chain links TRBV6-1 with TRBJ1-4, with D unclear. This CDR3 comprises 14 residues. CDR1 is MNHNS, CDR2 SASEGT, per germline. Trimming removed 4 bases from V and 7 bases from J, with 13 bases in between. The CDR3 nucleotides read TGTGCCAGCAGTGTTGGGGAGAGTGCTGAAAAACTGTTTTTT. Translating it yields CASSVGESAEKLFF.

The gene calls are TRBV2 and TRBJ1-5, with D unresolved. The V end was cut by 3 bases, the J end by 2 bases, with 8 bases between. CDR3 length: 14 amino acids. CDR1 SNHLY and CDR2 FYNNEI come from the germline V gene. The chain's CDR3 is CASSDKTRNQPQHF. For the CDR3, the DNA is TGTGCCAGCAGTGATAAGACACGCAATCAGCCCCAGCATTTT.

The chain couples TRBV2 to TRBJ2-7; 7 nucleotides match TRBD2. Looked up from germline, CDR1 is SNHLY and CDR2 is FYNNEI. The CDR3 consists of 15 residues. V gave up 4 bases and J gave up 7 bases; unmatched junction bases: 13. In DNA form, the CDR3 reads TGTGCCAGCAGTGGAGGACCCGGCCTGGGGGGGGAGCAGTACTTC. Residues: CASSGGPGLGGEQYF.

The chain carries TRBV7-8 and TRBJ2-6; 7 bases align to TRBD1. The V segment lost 4 bases and the J segment 0 bases; nucleotides outside the gene matches: 15. The CDR3 length is 20 residues. Germline CDR1 is SGHVS and CDR2 is FQNEAQ. DNA for the CDR3: TGTGCCAGCAGCTCCGACAGGGTGCCCCCCGTCAGCTCTGGGGCCAACGTCCTGACTTTC. It translates to CASSSDRVPPVSSGANVLTF.

The CDR3 bases are TGTGCCATCCCTACCCGAGGCAATGAGCAGTTCTTC. Its protein product is CAIPTRGNEQFF. V and J are TRBV27 and TRBJ2-1; D remains ambiguous. The CDR3 is 12 residues long. The V gene's germline CDR1 is MNHEY and CDR2 SMNVEV (reference sequence). Trimming removed 10 bases at V and 6 bases at J, with 13 bases between.

This chain links TRBV7-9 with TRBJ2-5, with D hard to call. The CDR3 covers 10 residues. Deletions cut 4 bases from V and 4 bases from J, with 1 base between. Germline V lookup: CDR1 SEHNR, CDR2 FQNEAQ (reference sequence). In DNA form, the CDR3 reads TGTGCCAGCAGCTCAGAGACCCAGTACTTC. This gives the protein CASSSETQYF.

The chain has TRBV28 and TRBJ2-2, with 7 bases that match TRBD1. Unmatched junction bases numbered 4, after V lost 5 bases and J lost 1 base. The CDR3 has 15 amino acids. Germline V gene lookup returns CDR1 MDHEN and CDR2 SYDVKM. The CDR3 sequence: CASSLGQVNTGELFF. DNA for the CDR3: TGTGCCAGCAGTCTTGGACAGGTGAACACCGGGGAGCTGTTTTTT.

The chain is built from TRBV5-5 and TRBJ1-3; perhaps TRBD1 as D (5 bases). The V end lost 4 bases, the J end lost 4 bases, and 18 bases lay between the germline ends. This CDR3 is built from 16 residues. Germline V gene sequence: CDR1 SGHKS, CDR2 YYEKEE (reference sequence). CDR3 coding DNA: TGTGCCAGCAGCCCCAATGTCGGCAGGGCAGGAAACACCATATATTTT. Protein: CASSPNVGRAGNTIYF.

This chain links TRBV29-1 with TRBJ1-2; the D is unclear. This CDR3 is built from 13 residues. CDR1 and CDR2 from the germline V gene are SQVTM and ANQGSEA. Between the trimmed V and J ends, which lost 1 base and 4 bases, there was a span of 10 bases. CDR3 protein: CSVEGWAPYGYTF. CDR3 DNA sequence: TGCAGCGTTGAAGGATGGGCCCCCTATGGCTACACCTTC.

The J gene is TRBJ2-1, the V gene TRBV18, with TRBD2 matching 10 bases. The germline V gene has CDR1 KGHSH and CDR2 LQKENI. Losses at the gene ends were 2 bases for V and 10 bases for J; bases not matched to a gene: 2. CDR3 length: 13 residues. The CDR3 DNA sequence: TGTGCCAGCTCACCAATACTAGCGGGAGAGCAGTTCTTC. This translates into CASSPILAGEQFF.

J is TRBJ2-5 and V is TRBV7-6, with TRBD1 as a possible D gene (5 bases). Trimming removed 1 base from V and 4 bases from J, with 19 bases in between. There are 17 residues in the CDR3. Germline-derived CDR1 and CDR2 are SGHVS and FNYEAQ. The CDR3 DNA reads as TGTGCCAGCAGCTTAGTACCTCGTGGCAGGGTCGGAGAGACCCAGTACTTC. The encoded protein is CASSLVPRGRVGETQYF. Variable domain in full (rest from reference TRBV7-6 and TRBJ2-5): GAGVSQSPRYKVTKRGQDVALRCDPISGHVSLYWYRQALGQGPEFLTYFNYEAQQDKSGLPNDRFSAERPEGSISTLTIQRTEQRDSAMYRCASSLVPRGRVGETQYFGPGTRLLVL.

In its sample, this clone was seen once. The V gene is TRBV28, the J gene TRBJ1-2; D remains unclear. The ends were cut back, 6 bases at V and 3 bases at J, with 11 bases in the middle. Germline CDR1 is MDHEN and CDR2 is SYDVKM. The CDR3 runs 13 residues. CDR3 residues: CASSTPDYYGYTF. For the CDR3, the DNA is TGTGCCAGCAGCACACCGGACTACTATGGCTACACCTTC.

This sequence joins TRBV7-2 and TRBJ1-3, with D possibly matching TRBD1 (6 bases). Deletions cut 1 base from V and 4 bases from J, with 14 bases between. The CDR3 consists of 16 residues. The germline V gene has CDR1 SGHTA and CDR2 FQGNSA. The DNA of the CDR3 is TGTGCCAGCAGCTTAGTCCGGACAGCCGCGGGAAACACCATATATTTT. Its translation is CASSLVRTAAGNTIYF.

The chain has TRBV7-9 and TRBJ1-4, with a weak D call TRBD1 (5 bases). The CDR3 length is 14 residues. Germline CDR1 reads SEHNR; CDR2 reads FQNEAQ (reference sequence). V lost 6 bases, J lost 1 base, and 9 bases lay in between. This CDR3 is CASRSRGTNEKLFF. In DNA form, the CDR3 reads TGTGCCAGCAGATCAAGGGGAACTAATGAAAAACTGTTTTTT.